This T cell receptor (beta chain) comes out of a study of blood T cell repertoires in COVID-19. Study overall: The United States, Italy and Spain were the sources of the acute and convalescent COVID-19 samples.

Allocation to cohorts depended on clinical history reported by the participants. Cohort 3 recovered donors had two negative PCRs, clearance, or symptom resolution. V dropped 8 bases and J dropped 4 bases, with 12 bases sitting between them. The CDR3 is made up of 13 amino acids. Original processing methods: Using reference gene primer amplification, nucleated cell counts were estimated. Produced via immunoSEQ multiplex PCR; TCRdb's table is partial and in-frame only. V, J and clone size were drawn from that table, and D and trimming were deduced from the DNA. Of about 180,000 clones listed, 88% are singletons.

Sequencing input: PBMCs or T cells enriched from blood (not recorded which). The sequence was collected from a woman under 30 who had recovered from COVID-19. V usage is TRBV12-3 or TRBV12-4 and J usage is TRBJ1-3; the D is unclear. The DNA of the CDR3 is TGTGCCAGCTTCCGGAGTGGAGGAAACACCATATATTTT. Protein product: CASFRSGGNTIYF.